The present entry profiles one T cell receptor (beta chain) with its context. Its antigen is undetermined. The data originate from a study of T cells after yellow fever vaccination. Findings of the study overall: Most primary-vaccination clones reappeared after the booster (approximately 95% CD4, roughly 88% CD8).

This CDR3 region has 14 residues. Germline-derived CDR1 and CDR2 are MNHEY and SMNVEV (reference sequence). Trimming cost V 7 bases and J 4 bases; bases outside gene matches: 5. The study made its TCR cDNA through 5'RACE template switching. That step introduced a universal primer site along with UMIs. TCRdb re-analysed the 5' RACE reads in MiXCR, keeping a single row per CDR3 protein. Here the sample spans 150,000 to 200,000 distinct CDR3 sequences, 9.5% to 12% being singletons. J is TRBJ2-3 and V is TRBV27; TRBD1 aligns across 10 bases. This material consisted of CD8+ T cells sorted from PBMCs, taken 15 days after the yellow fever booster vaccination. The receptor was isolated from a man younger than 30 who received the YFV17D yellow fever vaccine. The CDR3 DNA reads TGTGCCAGCAAAGGACAGGGGGTCGCAGATACGCAGTATTTT. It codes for CASKGQGVADTQYF.